A selection of T cell receptor beta chains follows, all from one sample in a study of blood T cell repertoires in COVID-19. TCRdb's copy holds only in-frame clones and misses some; the assay was immunoSEQ multiplex PCR. The sample lists about 140,000 clones, 81% occurring once. The material sequenced was peripheral blood. These receptors came from a human donor in a cohort sampled during active COVID-19. The CDR3 runs from the conserved cysteine through the conserved F or W. The order of the fields is CDR3 protein, CDR3 DNA, J gene, D gene, clone size, V gene. A D gene is named only where the DNA matches it firmly. The size of a clone is reported for some rows only, either as once, few or many, or as a class for expanded clones.

CASSINTDTQYF,TGTGCCAGTAGTATTAACACAGATACGCAGTATTTT,TRBJ2-3,NA,NA,TRBV19
CASSPGVGYEQYF,TGTGCCAGCAGCCCAGGGGTTGGCTACGAGCAGTACTTC,TRBJ2-7,NA,NA,TRBV11-3
CASSPQGGGGNQPQHF,TGTGCCAGCAGCCCACAGGGGGGAGGTGGCAATCAGCCCCAGCATTTT,TRBJ1-5,TRBD1,NA,TRBV7-2
CASSPNPPSNSPLHF,TGTGCCAGCTCACCCAACCCCCCGAGTAATTCACCCCTCCACTTT,TRBJ1-6,NA,NA,TRBV18
CASSAGTGSVGELFF,TGTGCCAGCTCAGCCGGGACAGGGTCTGTCGGGGAGCTGTTTTTT,TRBJ2-2,TRBD1,NA,TRBV18
CASSVAQRGETQYF,TGTGCCAGCAGCGTAGCTCAAAGGGGAGAGACCCAGTACTTC,TRBJ2-5,NA,NA,TRBV9
CASSFNRPPYNEQFF,TGTGCCAGCAGCTTCAACAGACCCCCCTACAATGAGCAGTTCTTC,TRBJ2-1,NA,NA,TRBV11-2
CASSVGGFDSRANVLTF,TGTGCCAGCAGCGTAGGAGGTTTTGACAGTAGGGCCAACGTCCTGACTTTC,TRBJ2-6,NA,NA,TRBV9
CASSSHNRVDYGYTF,TGTGCCAGCTCCTCCCACAACAGGGTGGACTATGGCTACACCTTC,TRBJ1-2,NA,NA,TRBV13
CASSQDLALSARDGELFF,TGCGCCAGCAGCCAAGATTTGGCCCTATCAGCGAGGGACGGGGAGCTGTTTTTT,TRBJ2-2,NA,NA,TRBV4-3
CSARDLDTQYF,TGCAGTGCTAGAGATCTCGATACGCAGTATTTT,TRBJ2-3,NA,NA,TRBV20-1
CASSQGTGELFF,TGTGCCAGCAGTCAGGGGACCGGGGAGCTGTTTTTT,TRBJ2-2,NA,once,TRBV6-5
CASRTSGVYEQYF,TGTGCCAGCAGGACTAGCGGTGTCTACGAGCAGTACTTC,TRBJ2-7,TRBD2,NA,TRBV11-2
CASSLVPGSLNYGYTF,TGCGCCAGCAGCCTCGTCCCGGGAAGCCTAAACTATGGCTACACCTTC,TRBJ1-2,NA,NA,TRBV4-1
CASSTDLTQYF,TGTGCCAGCAGCACTGATCTTACGCAGTATTTT,TRBJ2-3,NA,NA,TRBV12-3/TRBV12-4
CASRTENTEAFF,TGTGCCAGCAGGACAGAGAACACTGAAGCTTTCTTT,TRBJ1-1,NA,NA,TRBV2
CASSLFLGSYEQYF,TGTGCCAGCAGTTTATTCCTAGGATCCTACGAGCAGTACTTC,TRBJ2-7,NA,once,TRBV28
CASSRWGGKRSNQPQHF,TGTGCCAGCAGCCGCTGGGGGGGGAAAAGGAGCAATCAGCCCCAGCATTTT,TRBJ1-5,NA,NA,TRBV21-1
CASSGRGFGYTF,TGTGCCAGCAGTGGCCGGGGGTTCGGCTACACCTTC,TRBJ1-2,NA,few,TRBV28
CASSFLGQGAGGNQPQHF,TGTGCCAGCAGTTTCCTGGGACAGGGGGCCGGTGGCAATCAGCCCCAGCATTTT,TRBJ1-5,TRBD1,NA,TRBV27
CASSPEVYEQFF,TGTGCCAGCAGCCCCGAGGTGTATGAGCAGTTCTTC,TRBJ2-1,NA,few,TRBV2
CASSYPAGEDYGYTF,TGTGCCAGCAGTTACCCCGCGGGGGAGGACTATGGCTACACCTTC,TRBJ1-2,NA,NA,TRBV6-2/TRBV6-3
CASRGETGASGNTIYF,TGTGCCAGTAGAGGGGAGACAGGGGCCTCTGGAAACACCATATATTTT,TRBJ1-3,TRBD1,NA,TRBV19
CASSQAGGTEAFF,TGTGCCAGCAGCCAAGCGGGGGGCACTGAAGCTTTCTTT,TRBJ1-1,NA,medium-sized,TRBV3-1/TRBV3-2
CASSLSQGDEQYF,TGCGCCAGCAGCTTGAGCCAGGGGGACGAGCAGTACTTC,TRBJ2-7,TRBD1,NA,TRBV5-1
CASSEVFRPQHF,TGTGCCAGCAGTGAAGTGTTCCGGCCCCAGCATTTT,TRBJ1-5,NA,few,TRBV6-1
CASSPPGPSYEQYF,TGTGCCAGCTCACCACCGGGGCCCTCCTACGAGCAGTACTTC,TRBJ2-7,NA,NA,TRBV18
CASSLGTGNQPQHF,TGTGCCAGTAGTCTCGGGACAGGGAACCAGCCCCAGCATTTT,TRBJ1-5,TRBD1,NA,TRBV19
CSVEGWGSGSSIETQYF,TGCAGCGTTGAAGGGTGGGGTAGCGGGAGTTCAATAGAGACCCAGTACTTC,TRBJ2-5,TRBD2,NA,TRBV29-1
CASSPETGSSYNEQFF,TGTGCCAGCAGCCCCGAGACAGGAAGTTCCTACAATGAGCAGTTCTTC,TRBJ2-1,NA,NA,TRBV5-4
CASSLARTGYGYTF,TGTGCCAGCAGTCTTGCCCGGACAGGCTATGGCTACACCTTC,TRBJ1-2,TRBD1,NA,TRBV27
CASSAPGRGGYTF,TGTGCCAGCAGCGCCCCCGGACGGGGTGGCTACACCTTC,TRBJ1-2,NA,NA,TRBV5-4
CASSLGVVALGGSSYEQYF,TGTGCCAGCAGCTTAGGGGTGGTGGCCCTAGGGGGCTCCTCCTACGAGCAGTACTTC,TRBJ2-7,TRBD1,NA,TRBV7-9
CASSLPAGGETEAFF,TGTGCCAGCAGCTTGCCCGCAGGGGGTGAAACTGAAGCTTTCTTT,TRBJ1-1,TRBD1,NA,TRBV5-4
CASSYREAEAFF,TGTGCCAGCAGTTACCGGGAAGCTGAAGCTTTCTTT,TRBJ1-1,NA,NA,TRBV6-6
CASSLAGGSTGELFF,TGCGCCAGCAGCTTGGCCGGCGGGAGCACCGGGGAGCTGTTTTTT,TRBJ2-2,TRBD2,NA,TRBV5-1
CASSYPGLSYNEQFF,TGTGCCAGCAGTTACCCGGGACTCTCCTACAATGAGCAGTTCTTC,TRBJ2-1,NA,NA,TRBV6-2/TRBV6-3
CASSQWGQFQETQYF,TGTGCCAGCAGCCAATGGGGACAGTTCCAAGAGACCCAGTACTTC,TRBJ2-5,TRBD1,NA,TRBV11-2
CASSDFRTGGPTTF,TGTGCCAGCAGTGACTTCAGGACAGGAGGACCAACCACCTTC,TRBJ1-2,TRBD1,NA,TRBV6-4
CATSDSRDRNEKLFF,TGTGCCACCAGTGATTCAAGGGACAGGAATGAAAAACTGTTTTTT,TRBJ1-4,TRBD1,NA,TRBV24-1
CASSRPRDRVSYGYTF,TGTGCCAGCAGCCGACCTCGGGACAGGGTATCGTATGGCTACACCTTC,TRBJ1-2,TRBD1,NA,TRBV5-6
CATSDPRTGLRDTQYF,TGTGCCACCAGTGATCCGAGGACAGGGCTTCGGGATACGCAGTATTTT,TRBJ2-3,TRBD1,NA,TRBV24-1
CASSSGLAGGDTQYF,TGTGCCAGCAGCTCGGGACTAGCGGGAGGAGATACGCAGTATTTT,TRBJ2-3,TRBD2,once,TRBV5-5
CASSYVGGREETQYF,TGTGCCAGCAGTTACGTCGGGGGGCGCGAAGAGACCCAGTACTTC,TRBJ2-5,NA,NA,TRBV6-2/TRBV6-3
CASQEGQGTYGYTF,TGTGCCAGTCAAGAAGGACAGGGCACCTATGGCTACACCTTC,TRBJ1-2,TRBD1,NA,TRBV19
CASSVGQGYEQYF,TGTGCCAGCAGCGTTGGACAGGGCTACGAGCAGTACTTC,TRBJ2-7,TRBD1,NA,TRBV7-2
CATSRALAGAGETQYF,TGTGCCACCAGCAGAGCACTAGCGGGAGCTGGAGAGACCCAGTACTTC,TRBJ2-5,TRBD2,NA,TRBV15
CASSRGWNTEAFF,TGTGCCAGCAGCAGGGGGTGGAACACTGAAGCTTTCTTT,TRBJ1-1,TRBD1,NA,TRBV27
CASSQDGGPPYEQYF,TGTGCCAGCAGCCAAGACGGAGGGCCACCCTACGAGCAGTACTTC,TRBJ2-7,NA,NA,TRBV4-2
CASSPLQGNEQYF,TGTGCCAGCAGTCCACTACAGGGAAACGAGCAGTACTTC,TRBJ2-7,NA,NA,TRBV12-3/TRBV12-4
CASSFVEGAYEQYF,TGTGCCAGCAGTTTCGTGGAGGGTGCCTACGAGCAGTACTTC,TRBJ2-7,NA,NA,TRBV28
CASSFGRTSYEQYF,TGTGCCAGCAGCTTCGGGAGGACCTCCTACGAGCAGTACTTC,TRBJ2-7,TRBD2,NA,TRBV7-2
CASSLEQNTEAFF,TGCGCCAGCAGCTTGGAACAGAACACTGAAGCTTTCTTT,TRBJ1-1,NA,few,TRBV5-1
CASSQWTGVPGEQYF,TGTGCCAGCAGCCAATGGACAGGGGTTCCAGGCGAGCAGTACTTC,TRBJ2-7,TRBD1,few,TRBV14
CASTGGTRGTDTQYF,TGTGCCAGCACCGGTGGGACTAGAGGCACAGATACGCAGTATTTT,TRBJ2-3,TRBD2,once,TRBV2